Detailed here is one T cell receptor (beta chain). The antigen is unknown. Mouse germline and gene names are used. The read comes to an end 4 residues before the CDR3 does, leaving the germline J gene to fill in the end. The entry originates in a study of CD8+ T cells in alopecia areata. After isolation, RNA underwent reverse transcription to generate cDNA as the sequencing template. Measured with immunoSEQ multiplex PCR; TCRdb has only the in-frame clones, and not every one. This set yields about 300,000 clones and no singletons; the top ten hold 1.2%. Study findings and constraints: The study found higher clonality in lesional than normal scalp, especially in alopecia totalis/universalis.

The V end was cut by 3 bases, the J end by 0 bases, with 12 bases between. The CDR3 is 15 residues long. CDR1 is FNHDT and CDR2 is SITEND in the germline V gene (reference sequence). Cells pooled from cutaneous lymph nodes were sorted on CD4, CD8alpha, NKG2D, NKG2ACE and other markers. Sequencing used CD4+ T cells sorted from a lymph node. This chain uses TRBV19 with TRBJ1-2, with D perhaps TRBD1 (6 bases). The sequence was obtained from a C3H/HeJ mouse with alopecia areata. The MHC haplotype of this mouse line is H2-k. The CDR3 loop reads CASSTPGQTNSDYTF. The CDR3 DNA, read in part, is TGTGCCAGCAGTACTCCGGGACAAACAAACTCC.